This TCR beta chain comes out of a study of T cell repertoires in aging, cancer and after chemotherapy. For the study at large: Paired samples before and after chemotherapy came from glioblastoma patients receiving temozolomide-based therapy. The study, taken as a whole, reports: Age-matched healthy donors had significantly more diverse, less clonal blood TCR repertoires than untreated cancer patients.

Rearranged V-D-J TRB sequences were amplified with a mixed TRB-A/B primer pool. TCRdb reanalysed the multiplex PCR reads using MiXCR and keeps one entry per CDR3 protein. Here the sample spans over a thousand distinct CDR3 sequences, 25% to 35% being singletons. The ends were cut back, 0 bases at V and 0 bases at J, with 11 bases in the middle. In germline, CDR1 is DFQATT, CDR2 SNEGSKA (reference sequence). The CDR3 covers 15 residues. Amplification of TCR beta used genomic DNA extracted from peripheral blood. This clonotype qualifies as medium-sized. The antigen is not known. The TCR comes from a human donor with a solid tumor. V is TRBV20-1 and J is TRBJ1-2; D is ambiguous. The sample taken for sequencing was blood. The DNA of the CDR3 is TGCAGTGCTAGAGATCGAGCCGACGCTAACTATGGCTACACCTTC. As protein: CSARDRADANYGYTF.